The sequence of this T cell receptor (beta chain) was determined in a study of identical twins' blood T cells. This clonotype was seen more than once but under ten times. Trimming took 3 bases from V and 4 from J, leaving 12 bases between them. The CDR3 loop spans 14 amino acids. Germline-derived CDR1 and CDR2 are MNHEY and SMNVEV (reference sequence). TCRdb reanalysed the 5' RACE reads using MiXCR and keeps one entry per CDR3 protein. The table includes fewer than 450,000 distinct CDR3 sequences, more than 25% detected once. The chain links TRBV27 to TRBJ1-1, with a possible D match to TRBD1 (6 bases). Sequences were obtained from PBMCs. The clonotype was recovered from a woman aged 18-55 years in good health. The chain's CDR3 is CASSFRQAGTEAFF. In nucleotides, the CDR3 is TGTGCCAGCAGTTTCAGACAGGCTGGCACTGAAGCTTTCTTT.